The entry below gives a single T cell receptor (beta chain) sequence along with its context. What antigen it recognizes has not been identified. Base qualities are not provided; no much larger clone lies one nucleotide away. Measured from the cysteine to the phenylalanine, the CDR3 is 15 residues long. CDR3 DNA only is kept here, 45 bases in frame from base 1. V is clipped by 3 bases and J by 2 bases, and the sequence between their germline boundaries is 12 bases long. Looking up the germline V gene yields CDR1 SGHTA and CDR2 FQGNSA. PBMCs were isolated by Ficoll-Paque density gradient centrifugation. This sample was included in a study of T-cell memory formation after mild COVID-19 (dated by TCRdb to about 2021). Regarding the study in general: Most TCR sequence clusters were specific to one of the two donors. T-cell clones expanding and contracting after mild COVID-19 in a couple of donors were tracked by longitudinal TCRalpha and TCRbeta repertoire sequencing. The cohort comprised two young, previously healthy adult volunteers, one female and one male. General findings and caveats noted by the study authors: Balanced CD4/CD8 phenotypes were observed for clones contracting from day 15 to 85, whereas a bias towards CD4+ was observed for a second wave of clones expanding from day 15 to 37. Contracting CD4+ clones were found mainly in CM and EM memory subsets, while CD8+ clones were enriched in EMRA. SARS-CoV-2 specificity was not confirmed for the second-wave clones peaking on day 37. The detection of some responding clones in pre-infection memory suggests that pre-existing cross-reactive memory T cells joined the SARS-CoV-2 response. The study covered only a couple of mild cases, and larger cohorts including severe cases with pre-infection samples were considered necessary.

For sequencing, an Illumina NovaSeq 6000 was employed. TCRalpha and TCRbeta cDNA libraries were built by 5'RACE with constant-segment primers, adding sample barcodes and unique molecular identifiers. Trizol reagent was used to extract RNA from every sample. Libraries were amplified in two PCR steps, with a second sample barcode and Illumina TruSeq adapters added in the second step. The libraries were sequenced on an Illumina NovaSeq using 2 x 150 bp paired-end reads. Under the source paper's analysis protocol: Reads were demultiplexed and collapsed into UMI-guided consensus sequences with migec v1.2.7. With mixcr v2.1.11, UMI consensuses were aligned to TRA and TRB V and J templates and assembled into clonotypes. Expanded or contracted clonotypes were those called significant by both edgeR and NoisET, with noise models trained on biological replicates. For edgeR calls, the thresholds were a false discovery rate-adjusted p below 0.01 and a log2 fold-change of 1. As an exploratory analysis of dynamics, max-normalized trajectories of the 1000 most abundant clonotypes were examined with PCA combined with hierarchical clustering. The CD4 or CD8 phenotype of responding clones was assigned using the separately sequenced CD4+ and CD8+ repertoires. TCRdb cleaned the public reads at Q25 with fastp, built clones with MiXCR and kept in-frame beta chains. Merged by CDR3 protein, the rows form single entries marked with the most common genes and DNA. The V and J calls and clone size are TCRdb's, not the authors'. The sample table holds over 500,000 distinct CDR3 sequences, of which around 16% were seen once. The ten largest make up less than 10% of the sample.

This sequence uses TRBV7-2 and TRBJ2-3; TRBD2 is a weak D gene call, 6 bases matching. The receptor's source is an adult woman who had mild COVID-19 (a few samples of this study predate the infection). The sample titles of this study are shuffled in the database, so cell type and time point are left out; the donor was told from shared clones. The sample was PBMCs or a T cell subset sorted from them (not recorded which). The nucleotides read TGTGCCAGCAGCTTTGAGGCGGGATACACAGATACGCAGTATTTT. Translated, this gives CASSFEAGYTDTQYF.